Described below is a single T cell receptor (beta chain) sequence and its context. Which antigen it targets is not known. No base-level quality is on record; no much larger clone is a single base apart. At one collaborating source in Seattle, patients were enrolled during active infection and were followed longitudinally through the course of disease. The collaborating institutions used their own protocols to collect whole blood in K2EDTA tubes. Collaborator samples were shipped for TCRbeta analysis as frozen whole blood, isolated PBMCs, or DNA extracted from either sample type. TCRbeta CDR3 regions were amplified from genomic DNA by means of the immunoSEQ Assay, a bias-controlled multiplex PCR. For the original study's pipeline: The number of nucleated cells in each sample was estimated from the amplification of reference gene primers within the assay. To quantify the absolute abundance of each unique TCRbeta CDR3 rearrangement, sequence reads were collapsed and filtered. For each sample, productive Simpson clonality was calculated by taking the square root of Simpson's diversity index across productive rearrangements. TCRdb stores this immuneACCESS table with in-frame sequences only. Part of the clones is absent; in the studies checked, under half of the shortfall reflects unresolved V genes, and no reason is known for the rest. V, J and clone size are those of that table, while D and trimming were read from the DNA. This sample holds some 48,000 clones; 80% to 90% were observed only once. The top ten clones comprise 2.6% of the sample.

Inclusive of the bounding cysteine and phenylalanine, the CDR3 is 18 residues long. Only the CDR3 DNA is retained, 54 bases long and in frame from the first base. Trimming removed 5 bases from V and 2 bases from J; the gene matches leave 10 bases unexplained. The germline V gene (reference sequence) supplies CDR1 LNHDA and CDR2 SQIVND. This entry is derived from a study of blood T cell repertoires in COVID-19 (TCRdb year 2020). The study in broad terms: Samples covering the acute and convalescent phases of COVID-19 were provided by collaborators in the United States, Italy and Spain. The prospective study material was composed of cDNA or gDNA derived from T cells, B-cell-depleted T cells, or PBMCs. Subjects who had been exposed to COVID-19, were actively infected with it, or had recovered from it provided the deeply sampled blood TCRbeta repertoires that made up the dataset. A freely available public database, intended as a resource for researchers studying the immune response to SARS-CoV-2, is where the repertoires were released. The samples were drawn from two sources: the first 160 participants of the ongoing ImmuneRACE study, and 1,000 to 1,500 subjects contributed by 6 global collaborators. A de-identified subject ID, COVID-19 status, age in years and sex were almost always included in the sample metadata. HLA class I and class II types, where available, came from metadata supplied by the sample provider rather than from assay-based typing.

The paper as a whole reports these results and caveats: The amount of clinical and demographic metadata varied by source and participant and was provided uncurated.

This chain joins TRBV19 to TRBJ1-5; 12 central nucleotides agree with TRBD1. The source of this sequence is a woman at least 80 years old with COVID-19, enrolled during active disease. The sequenced material came from peripheral blood. The base sequence is TGTGCCAGTAGTGCCGCCGGGACAGGGGGCTGGGGCAATCAGCCCCAGCATTTT. It is translated as CASSAAGTGGWGNQPQHF.